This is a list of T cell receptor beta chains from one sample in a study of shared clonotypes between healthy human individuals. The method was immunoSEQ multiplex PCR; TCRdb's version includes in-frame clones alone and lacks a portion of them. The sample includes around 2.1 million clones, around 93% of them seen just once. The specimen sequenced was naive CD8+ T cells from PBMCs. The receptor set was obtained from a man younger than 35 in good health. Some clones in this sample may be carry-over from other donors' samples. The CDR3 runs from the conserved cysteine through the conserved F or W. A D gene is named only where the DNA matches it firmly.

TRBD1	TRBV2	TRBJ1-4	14	CASSTGETNEKLFF	TGTGCCAGCAGTACAGGGGAGACTAATGAAAAACTGTTTTTT
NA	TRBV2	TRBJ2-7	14	CASNAGFTSHEQYF	TGTGCCAGCAATGCAGGGTTTACGTCCCACGAGCAGTACTTC
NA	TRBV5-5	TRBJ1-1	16	CASSSRGGLVNTEAFF	TGTGCCAGCAGCTCCCGAGGGGGGCTCGTGAACACTGAAGCTTTCTTT
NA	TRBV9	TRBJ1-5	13	CASSDGANQPQHF	TGTGCCAGCAGCGACGGGGCAAATCAGCCCCAGCATTTT
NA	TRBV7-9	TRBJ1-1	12	CASSLVPAEAFF	TGTGCCAGCAGCTTAGTCCCAGCTGAAGCTTTCTTT
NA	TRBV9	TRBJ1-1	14	CASRKGRENTEAFF	TGTGCCAGCAGAAAAGGACGGGAGAACACTGAAGCTTTCTTT
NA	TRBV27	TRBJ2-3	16	CASSPISEYGTDTQYF	TGTGCCAGCAGCCCAATTAGTGAATACGGCACAGATACGCAGTATTTT
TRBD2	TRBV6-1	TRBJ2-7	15	CASSDSAGGNDEQYF	TGTGCCAGCAGTGATTCTGCGGGAGGGAACGACGAGCAGTACTTC
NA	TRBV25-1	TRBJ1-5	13	CASRSGDNQPQHF	TGTGCCAGCCGATCGGGTGATAATCAGCCCCAGCATTTT
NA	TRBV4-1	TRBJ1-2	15	CASSQVTETDYGYTF	TGCGCCAGCAGCCAAGTTACAGAAACCGACTATGGCTACACCTTC
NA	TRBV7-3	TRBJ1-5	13	CASSLGRGQPQHF	TGTGCCAGCAGCTTAGGCAGGGGACAGCCCCAGCATTTT
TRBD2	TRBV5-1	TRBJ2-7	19	CASSPLGGASGALSYEQYF	TGCGCCAGCAGCCCATTAGGCGGGGCTAGCGGGGCCCTATCCTACGAGCAGTACTTC
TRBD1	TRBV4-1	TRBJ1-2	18	CASSPKDRGDFVGYGYTF	TGCGCCAGCAGCCCGAAGGACAGGGGCGATTTTGTCGGGTATGGCTACACCTTC
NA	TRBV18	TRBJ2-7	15	CASSPGRISSYEQYF	TGTGCCAGCTCACCCGGAAGGATTAGCTCCTACGAGCAGTACTTC
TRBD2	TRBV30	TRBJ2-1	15	CAWSVRLAGANEQFF	TGTGCCTGGAGTGTTCGGCTAGCGGGAGCCAATGAGCAGTTCTTC